The rows below give T cell receptor beta chains drawn from one sample of a study of control samples from healthy donors and cancer patients. Measured with immunoSEQ multiplex PCR; TCRdb has only the in-frame clones, and not every one. The sample gives over 200,000 clones, about 80% of which show up once; roughly 14% is in the top ten. The sample consisted of PBMCs. These receptors all stem from a woman aged 60-70 years with lung cancer. Both conserved end residues are part of each CDR3. The order of the fields is V gene, clone size, J gene, D gene, CDR3 protein, CDR3 DNA. D genes are given only for firm matches. Part of the rows lack a size; the others show once, few, many or a class for expanded clones.

TRBV28	few	TRBJ2-7	TRBD1	CASSKDRAYEQYF	TGTGCCAGCAGTAAGGACAGGGCCTACGAGCAGTACTTC
TRBV2	-	TRBJ1-1	TRBD1	CASTIQGMNTEAFF	TGTGCCAGCACTATACAGGGGATGAACACTGAAGCTTTCTTT
TRBV6-5	-	TRBJ1-1	-	CASKGRKGWDTEAFF	TGTGCCAGCAAGGGGCGGAAAGGTTGGGACACTGAAGCTTTCTTT
TRBV6-1	-	TRBJ1-2	-	CASSEAGVLLSYGYTF	TGTGCCAGCAGTGAAGCTGGGGTGCTGCTTAGCTATGGCTACACCTTC
TRBV5-5	-	TRBJ1-4	TRBD1	CASSTGTGGEKLFF	TGTGCCAGCAGCACCGGGACAGGGGGTGAAAAACTGTTTTTT
TRBV6-5	-	TRBJ2-1	TRBD1	CASSRDRASYNEQFF	TGTGCCAGCAGTCGGGACAGGGCTTCCTACAATGAGCAGTTCTTC
TRBV5-1	-	TRBJ2-5	TRBD2	CASSSTSGMGETQYF	TGCGCCAGCAGCTCGACTAGCGGGATGGGTGAGACCCAGTACTTC
TRBV3-1/TRBV3-2	-	TRBJ2-2	-	CASSHLGGTGELFF	TGTGCCAGCAGCCATCTCGGGGGCACCGGGGAGCTGTTTTTT
TRBV5-6	-	TRBJ1-1	-	CASSLGGMNTEAFF	TGTGCCAGCAGCTTGGGGGGGATGAACACTGAAGCTTTCTTT
TRBV11-2	once	TRBJ2-3	-	CASSLTGTDTQYF	TGTGCCAGCAGCCTTACCGGGACAGATACGCAGTATTTT
TRBV19	once	TRBJ1-2	TRBD1	CASSGGQGSYGYTF	TGTGCCAGTAGTGGGGGACAGGGGAGCTATGGCTACACCTTC
TRBV28	once	TRBJ1-4	TRBD1	CASSAPGQGDNEKLFF	TGTGCCAGCAGTGCACCAGGACAGGGGGATAATGAAAAACTGTTTTTT
TRBV7-9	-	TRBJ1-5	-	CASSQSSGQPQHF	TGTGCCAGCTCCCAATCCTCGGGTCAGCCCCAGCATTTT
TRBV19	-	TRBJ1-5	TRBD1	CASSIGTGVNQPQHF	TGTGCCAGTAGTATTGGGACAGGGGTTAATCAGCCCCAGCATTTT
TRBV18	-	TRBJ1-5	-	CASSPPTQGSQPQHF	TGTGCCAGCTCACCACCTACCCAGGGAAGTCAGCCCCAGCATTTT
TRBV5-1	-	TRBJ2-3	TRBD2	CASSSTAGGLADTQYF	TGCGCCAGCAGCTCGACAGCGGGGGGGCTGGCAGATACGCAGTATTTT
TRBV6-1	-	TRBJ1-2	-	CASSEVETNYGYTF	TGTGCCAGCAGTGAAGTGGAAACGAACTATGGCTACACCTTC
TRBV19	few	TRBJ1-6	-	CASSLTGTDSPLHF	TGTGCCAGTAGCCTTACAGGGACGGATTCACCCCTCCACTTT
TRBV7-9	-	TRBJ2-7	TRBD2	CASSPSGGRDPYEQYF	TGTGCCAGCAGCCCCAGTGGGGGGAGGGACCCCTACGAGCAGTACTTC
TRBV5-1	-	TRBJ1-2	TRBD1	CASSEQSTGSVYGYTF	TGCGCCAGCAGCGAGCAATCGACAGGGAGCGTCTATGGCTACACCTTC
TRBV30	few	TRBJ1-2	-	CAWSVAGMVGYTF	TGTGCCTGGAGTGTAGCGGGTATGGTTGGCTACACCTTC
TRBV7-9	-	TRBJ2-1	-	CSLLVDSYNEQFF	TGCTCCCTCCTGGTTGACTCCTACAATGAGCAGTTCTTC
TRBV2	-	TRBJ1-5	TRBD1	CASSAGRTGDTWPQHF	TGTGCCAGCAGTGCGGGTCGGACAGGGGATACTTGGCCCCAGCATTTT